This T cell receptor (beta chain) stems from a study of Tregs in tolerant kidney transplant recipients. A word on this clone: Its antigen is not identified.

Sequenced by immunoSEQ multiplex PCR; TCRdb stores in-frame clones only, minus some. The sample yields 60,000 to 95,000 clones, roughly 98% seen once. Study outcomes and limitations: Activated donor B cell expansion appeared to reveal the most relevant donor-specific TCRbeta repertoire. Antigen-driven expansion was suggested because donor-specific Tregs expanded more than all Tregs in tolerant patients.

Unstimulated regulatory T cells (CD4+CD25+CD127-), CD4+CD25- non-regulatory cells, CD4 and CD8 cells were FACS-sorted from thawed PBMCs. Sequenced material: CD4+ T cells from blood, taken before the transplant. The clonotype comes from a human donor who received a combined kidney and bone marrow transplant.

The CDR3 region is CASSQVKMGQPGYTF. CDR3 nucleotide sequence: TGTGCCAGCAGCCAAGTTAAGATGGGACAGCCAGGCTACACCTTC. The V gene is TRBV14, the J gene TRBJ1-2; 7 bases are a match to TRBD1. With V trimmed by 1 base and J by 8 bases, 10 bases remained unmatched. This CDR3 has 15 amino acids. Per the germline V gene, CDR1 is SGHDN and CDR2 is FVKESK.